The 25 T cell receptor beta chains reported below all come from one sample, sequenced in a study of blood T cells in healthy people across ages. A second PCR, run for roughly 7 to 12 cycles, used a sample-barcoded 5' primer plus a J-beta primer mix. TCRdb re-called the 5' RACE reads through MiXCR, storing one row per CDR3 protein. The sample includes some 1.8 million distinct CDR3 sequences, 35% to 50% of them seen just once. The sample comprised blood. The receptor set was obtained from a human donor in good health.

In nucleotides, the CDR3 is TGTGCCAGCAGCTTTAGCTGGGCTGAAGCTTTCTTT. Translation: CASSFSWAEAFF. The chain combines TRBV7-2 with TRBJ1-1; D ambiguous. The ends were cut back, 3 bases at V and 6 bases at J, with 8 bases in the middle. CDR3 length: 12 residues. Germline CDR1 is SGHTA and CDR2 is FQGNSA.

To note about this clonotype: This could be a read error, since a much larger clone is one nucleotide away. V gene TRBV29-1 combines with J gene TRBJ2-1; the D gene is possibly TRBD2 (5 bases). The CDR3 consists of 15 residues. Per germline, CDR1 SQVTM and CDR2 ANQGSEA. V gave up 4 bases and J gave up 3 bases, with 16 bases separating them. This CDR3 is CSVVSEERLYNEQFF. CDR3 nucleotide sequence: TGCAGCGTTGTTAGCGAGGAACGGCTCTACAATGAGCAGTTCTTC.

This chain links TRBV4-1 with TRBJ2-7; the D call may be TRBD1 or TRBD2 (6 bases each). CDR1 is MGHRA, CDR2 YSYEKL, per germline. Trimming took 2 bases from V and 0 from J, leaving 20 bases between them. The CDR3 consists of 18 residues. CDR3 nucleotide sequence: TGCGCCAGCAGCCAAAGGGGGACGGGCGGGGTGAGCTCCTACGAGCAGTACTTC. Translating gives CASSQRGTGGVSSYEQYF.

The chain employs TRBV20-1 and TRBJ2-1, with 10 positions matching TRBD1. Germline CDR1 is DFQATT and CDR2 is SNEGSKA (reference sequence). The CDR3 loop spans 15 amino acids. J lost 10 bases, V lost 0 bases, and 9 bases had no gene match. Here the CDR3 reads CSARDFRQGAREQFF. CDR3 coding DNA: TGCAGTGCTAGAGATTTCAGACAGGGGGCAAGGGAGCAGTTCTTC.

The gene calls are TRBV20-1 and TRBJ1-1; TRBD1 is a possible D gene (5 bases). V shed 0 bases and J shed 0 bases, with 14 bases lying between them. The V gene's germline CDR1 is DFQATT and CDR2 SNEGSKA (reference sequence). There are 16 residues in the CDR3. CDR3 protein: CSARESLRAMNTEAFF. The CDR3 DNA reads as TGCAGTGCTAGAGAGAGCCTCAGGGCGATGAACACTGAAGCTTTCTTT.

The chain is built from TRBV7-2 and TRBJ1-6, with TRBD1 identical over 7 bases. The CDR3 is made up of 18 amino acids. The V segment lost 1 base and the J segment 6 bases; nucleotides outside the gene matches: 12. CDR1 and CDR2 from the germline V gene are SGHTA and FQGNSA. The CDR3 DNA reads TGTGCCAGCAGCTTAGGCCCGCCCTGGACAGGACGTAATTCACCCCTCCACTTT. Translating it yields CASSLGPPWTGRNSPLHF.

This clonotype was seen repeatedly, ten times or more. The chain couples TRBV9 to TRBJ2-7; D gene uncertain. This CDR3 contains 12 residues. Germline CDR1 SGDLS, CDR2 YYNGEE. Trimming stripped 0 bases from V and 5 bases from J, with 6 bases between. The CDR3 protein is CASSVGGNEQYF. CDR3 nucleotide sequence: TGTGCCAGCAGCGTAGGCGGTAACGAGCAGTACTTC. Combining the CDR3 with reference TRBV9 and TRBJ2-7 gives the whole variable domain DSGVTQTPKHLITATGQRVTLRCSPRSGDLSVYWYQQSLDQGLQFLIQYYNGEERAKGNILERFSAQQFPDLHSELNLSSLELGDSALYFCASSVGGNEQYFGPGTRLTVT.

In nucleotides, the CDR3 is TGTGCCAGCAGGATGACAGGGAACACCGGGGAGCTGTTTTTT. It encodes CASRMTGNTGELFF. The chain links TRBV4-2 to TRBJ2-2; tentatively, D is TRBD1 (6 bases). The V gene lost 6 bases and the J gene lost 1 base, with 9 bases spanning the gap. The CDR3 covers 14 residues. Germline V CDR1 and CDR2: LGHNA, YNFKEQ.

A few counts support this clonotype. V usage is TRBV7-9 and J usage is TRBJ2-3; TRBD1 or TRBD2 may be the D gene (6 bases each). Per germline, CDR1 SEHNR and CDR2 FQNEAQ (reference sequence). The CDR3 loop spans 19 amino acids. V lost 0 bases to trimming and J lost 0 bases, with 19 bases between them. The CDR3 spells CASSLAYTTRGLSTDTQYF. CDR3 nucleotide sequence: TGTGCCAGCAGCTTAGCGTATACTACTCGGGGGCTTAGCACAGATACGCAGTATTTT.

V gene TRBV6-2 or TRBV6-3 combines with J gene TRBJ2-3; 9 nucleotides agree with TRBD2. With V trimmed by 8 bases and J by 3 bases, 9 bases remained unmatched. The CDR3 is made up of 15 amino acids. Per germline, CDR1 MNHEY and CDR2 SVGEGT. DNA of the CDR3: TGTGCCAGCGGGACTAGCCGTCAGCCGACAGATACGCAGTATTTT. It translates to CASGTSRQPTDTQYF.

Notes on this clonotype: Germline and junction disagree at one end, which may indicate a read error. This rearrangement joins TRBV2 to TRBJ2-6; D is unclear. The CDR3 totals 15 residues. CDR1 is SNHLY, CDR2 FYNNEI, per germline. CDR3 sequence (DNA): TGTGCCAACAGTGGAGACGGTTCTGGGGCCAACGTCCTGACTTTC. Translating gives CANSGDGSGANVLTF.

As for this clonotype: Germline and junction disagree at one end, which may indicate a read error. The chain recombines TRBV29-1 with TRBJ2-7, with 8 bases identical to TRBD2. CDR3 length equals 14 residues. Germline V CDR1 and CDR2: SQVTM, ANQGSEA. The CDR3 sequence: CSVELLADSYKQYF. DNA of the CDR3: TGCAGCGTTGAGTTACTAGCGGACTCCTACAAGCAGTACTTC.

The chain employs TRBV20-1 and TRBJ2-7; D is possibly TRBD1 (6 bases). There are 12 residues in the CDR3. Between the trimmed V and J ends, which lost 7 bases and 3 bases, there was a span of 13 bases. The germline CDR1 and CDR2 sequences are DFQATT and SNEGSKA (reference sequence). The CDR3 protein is CSVKQGFYEQYF. CDR3 coding DNA: TGCAGTGTTAAACAGGGTTTCTACGAGCAGTACTTC.

This clonotype has just a few counts. This chain connects TRBV7-6 to TRBJ1-1, with D tentatively TRBD1 (6 bases). The CDR3 runs 15 residues. Germline CDR1 SGHVS, CDR2 FNYEAQ. Trimming stripped 1 base from V and 2 bases from J, with 11 bases between. CDR3 amino acids: CASSLDQGSNTEAFF. In DNA, the CDR3 is TGTGCCAGCAGCTTAGATCAGGGGTCAAACACTGAAGCTTTCTTT.

There are a few counts of this clonotype. The gene calls are TRBV28 and TRBJ1-5; D not resolved. Trimming took 4 bases from V and 7 from J, leaving 11 bases between them. This CDR3 spans 13 amino acids. Germline lookup yields CDR1 MDHEN and CDR2 SYDVKM. The CDR3 loop is CASSSPSQQPQHF. The CDR3 coding sequence is TGTGCCAGCAGTTCCCCTTCTCAGCAGCCCCAGCATTTT. The entire variable domain, with the rest obtained from reference TRBV28 and TRBJ1-5, is as follows: DVKVTQSSRYLVKRTGEKVFLECVQDMDHENMFWYRQDPGLGLRLIYFSYDVKMKEKGDIPEGYSVSREKKERFSLILESASTNQTSMYLCASSSPSQQPQHFGDGTRLSIL.

There are a few counts of this clonotype. V gene TRBV5-1 combines with J gene TRBJ2-2, with TRBD2 matching 8 bases. The CDR3 extends over 16 amino acids. Trimming at V came to 3 bases and at J to 2 bases, leaving 6 bases not matched to a gene. Germline V gene sequence: CDR1 SGHRS, CDR2 YFSETQ. The CDR3 DNA is TGCGCCAGCAGCTCATTAGCGGGGTCTAACACCGGGGAGCTGTTTTTT. Amino acid sequence: CASSSLAGSNTGELFF.

The genes are TRBV28 and TRBJ1-5, with a tentative D call TRBD1 (5 bases). CDR3 length: 15 residues. From germline, CDR1 is MDHEN and CDR2 SYDVKM. Trimming shortened V by 10 bases and J by 1 base, and 17 bases separated the two germline ends. The CDR3 DNA reads as TGTGCCACCCGTAGAGGGGCGGCGAGCAATCAGCCCCAGCATTTT. Amino acids: CATRRGAASNQPQHF. Full variable domain (outside the CDR3, taken from reference TRBV28 and TRBJ1-5): DVKVTQSSRYLVKRTGEKVFLECVQDMDHENMFWYRQDPGLGLRLIYFSYDVKMKEKGDIPEGYSVSREKKERFSLILESASTNQTSMYLCATRRGAASNQPQHFGDGTRLSIL.

The chain combines TRBV6-1 with TRBJ1-5; weak D call: TRBD1 (5 bases). Germline V gives CDR1 MNHNS, CDR2 SASEGT. The germline V and J ends were trimmed by 7 bases and 6 bases, with 13 bases remaining between them. The CDR3 spans 13 residues. The CDR3 is CASTLGELQPQHF. The CDR3 nucleotides are TGTGCCAGCACCCTGGGGGAACTTCAGCCCCAGCATTTT.

Comment on this clonotype: One end of the junction does not line up with germline, which may come from a read error. The genes are TRBV6-2 or TRBV6-3 and TRBJ2-1, with D maybe TRBD2 (5 bases). CDR1 is MNHEY and CDR2 is SVGEGT in the germline V gene. The CDR3 runs to 19 residues. The DNA of the CDR3 is TGTGTCAGCAGTCAGCCCCCGGGTCGTAACGTGGGCGGGTACAATGAGCAGTTCTTC. This gives the protein CVSSQPPGRNVGGYNEQFF.

This clonotype was observed a few times. The chain carries TRBV6-6 and TRBJ2-7; D assignment may be TRBD1 or TRBD2 (5 bases each). The CDR3 totals 14 residues. In germline, CDR1 is MNHNY, CDR2 SVGAGI (reference sequence). Trimming left V 9 bases short and J 2 bases short, with 17 bases between. CDR3 sequence: CASYGGPSTYEQYF. As DNA, the CDR3 is TGTGCCAGTTATGGGGGTCCTTCCACCTACGAGCAGTACTTC.

This clonotype was seen a handful of times. The chain uses TRBV18 and TRBJ1-2; D is perhaps TRBD1 (5 bases). The CDR3 spans 14 residues. Germline CDR1 and CDR2: KGHSH and LQKENI. V gave up 6 bases and J gave up 2 bases, with 13 bases separating them. CDR3 in amino acids: CASSPGMENYGYTF. For the CDR3, the DNA is TGTGCCAGCTCGCCAGGGATGGAGAACTATGGCTACACCTTC.

The genes are TRBV6-2 or TRBV6-3 and TRBJ1-1, with TRBD1 as a possible D gene (5 bases). The length of the CDR3 is 17 residues. With 11 bases removed from V and 4 bases from J, the gap between germline ends came to 29 bases. Germline V gene sequence: CDR1 MNHEY, CDR2 SVGEGT. CDR3 in amino acids: CASIDQGPTLRGTEAFF. CDR3 DNA: TGTGCCTCTATAGACCAGGGACCTACCTTAAGGGGCACTGAAGCTTTCTTT.

The rearrangement uses TRBV18 and TRBJ1-5; 8 bases match TRBD1. This CDR3 comprises 15 residues. The trim removed 2 bases at V and 5 bases at J, leaving 5 bases unmatched. Germline V gives CDR1 KGHSH, CDR2 LQKENI. DNA of the CDR3: TGTGCCAGCTCACCAGGGGCAGGGGGCGATCAGCCCCAGCATTTT. This translates into CASSPGAGGDQPQHF.

This clonotype showed up just a few times. V usage is TRBV29-1 and J usage is TRBJ2-5; maybe TRBD2 (5 bases). This CDR3 has 12 residues. CDR1 is SQVTM and CDR2 is ANQGSEA in the germline V gene. Trimming shortened V by 4 bases and J by 5 bases, and 11 bases separated the two germline ends. CDR3 nucleotide sequence: TGCAGCGTTGGAGAGACTACGGAGACCCAGTACTTC. Translating gives CSVGETTETQYF.

This clonotype was seen a handful of times. The rearrangement joins TRBV9 to TRBJ1-6, with D perhaps matching TRBD1 (6 bases). The V gene's germline CDR1 is SGDLS and CDR2 YYNGEE. Between the trimmed V and J ends, which lost 5 bases and 8 bases, there was a span of 23 bases. The CDR3 runs 17 residues. The CDR3 sequence: CASRPGPYSGADSPLHF. The CDR3 DNA reads TGTGCCAGCAGACCGGGACCCTACTCAGGGGCAGATTCACCCCTCCACTTT. Complete variable domain (other parts from reference TRBV9 and TRBJ1-6): DSGVTQTPKHLITATGQRVTLRCSPRSGDLSVYWYQQSLDQGLQFLIQYYNGEERAKGNILERFSAQQFPDLHSELNLSSLELGDSALYFCASRPGPYSGADSPLHFGNGTRLTVT.